The sequence of this T cell receptor (beta chain) was determined in a study of cytomegalovirus exposure and HLA in healthy donors. Background on the study: It was reported in a later analysis that the 100 to 150 validation repertoires used the same platform as the roughly 670 first-cohort repertoires. General study points: Three CMV-associated chains were confirmed in vitro to be specific for CMV antigens. The authors enumerated 150 to 200 TCR beta chains as linked to cytomegalovirus. Most TCR sequences were seen very rarely across donors, but some public TCRs occurred in many.

Comments on this clone: Its antigen is not identified.

V gave up 5 bases and J gave up 6 bases; unmatched junction bases: 8. The CDR3 totals 14 residues. Germline V CDR1 and CDR2: SGHNT, YYREEE (reference sequence). Sequencing was performed with immunoSEQ multiplex PCR; in TCRdb, only in-frame clones are kept and a portion is missing. The table records 55,000 to 80,000 clones, approximately 95% of them present only once. The sample consisted of PBMCs. This chain connects TRBV5-4 to TRBJ2-1, with 7 bases aligning to TRBD1. The TCR sequence derives from a woman aged 18-35 years in good health and CMV-seropositive. The CDR3 DNA reads TGTGCCAGCAGTTCGACAGGGAGCGGCAATGAGCAGTTCTTC. Translated: CASSSTGSGNEQFF.